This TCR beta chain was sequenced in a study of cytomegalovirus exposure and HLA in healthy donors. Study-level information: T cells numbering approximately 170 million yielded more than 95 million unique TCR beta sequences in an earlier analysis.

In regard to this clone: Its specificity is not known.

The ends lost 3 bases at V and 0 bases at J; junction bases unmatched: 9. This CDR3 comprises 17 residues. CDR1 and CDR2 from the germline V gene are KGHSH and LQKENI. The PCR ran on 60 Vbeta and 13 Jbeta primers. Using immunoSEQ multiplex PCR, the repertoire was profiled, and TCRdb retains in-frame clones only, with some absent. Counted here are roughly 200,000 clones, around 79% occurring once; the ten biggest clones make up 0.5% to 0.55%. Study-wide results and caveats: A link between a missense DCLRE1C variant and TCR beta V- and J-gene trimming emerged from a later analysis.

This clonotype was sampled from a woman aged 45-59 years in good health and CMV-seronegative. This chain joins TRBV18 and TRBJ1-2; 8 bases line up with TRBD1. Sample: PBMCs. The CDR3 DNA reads TGTGCCAGCTCACCCCGGACAGGGCTGGAAGCTAACTATGGCTACACCTTC. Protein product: CASSPRTGLEANYGYTF.